Sequencing of this T cell receptor beta chain was carried out in a study of blood T cell repertoires in COVID-19. As originally analysed: By means of reference gene primer amplification, nucleated cell counts were estimated. TCRdb keeps only in-frame clones here, not all; method: immunoSEQ multiplex PCR. From that table come the V and J calls and clone size; the DNA was used to work out D and trimming. The sample shows approximately 160,000 clones, under 90% of them seen only once. The source of this sequence is a woman of 80 years or more with acute or convalescent COVID-19. Sequenced material: peripheral blood.

The CDR3 DNA sequence: TGTGCCAGCAGTGGACAGGGTCGGGGGCAAGAGACCCAGTACTTC. Encoded protein: CASSGQGRGQETQYF. The V gene is TRBV6-6, the J gene TRBJ2-5, with TRBD1 matching over 8 bases. Germline CDR1 MNHNY, CDR2 SVGAGI (reference sequence). The CDR3 extends over 15 amino acids. V shed 5 bases and J 2 bases; nucleotides not matched to a gene: 7.